The clone carrying this T cell receptor beta chain was seen a few times. Its antigen is still unknown. This record comes from a study of regulatory T cells in long-lasting Graves disease. Germline CDR1 and CDR2: SGHRS and YFSETQ. V was clipped by 0 bases and J by 0 bases, with 12 bases between them. The CDR3 has 16 residues. Assembly of TCR beta libraries relied on iRepertoire HTBI primers together with Arm-PCR of CDR3 regions. TCRdb used MiXCR to reprocess the multiplex PCR reads, holding one entry per CDR3 protein. This sample has about 290,000 distinct CDR3 sequences; 22% occur once, and the top ten carry roughly 56%. Time point described: persistent/refractory GD, antithyroid drugs over 5 years with positive TRAb. From PBMCs, RNA was extracted and then used to make the TCR library. EDTA tubes received about 9.4 milliliters of drawn peripheral blood. Study results and limitations: Persistent patients shared about 2,800 public clonotypes among themselves. Newly diagnosed patients shared fewer, at roughly 970. Among samples with persistent disease, TRBV28, TRBJ1-2 and TRBJ2-5 were favored.

The receptor comes from a female donor with Graves disease. The chain combines TRBV5-1 with TRBJ1-1, with D possibly TRBD1 on 6 matching bases. Source: peripheral blood mononuclear cells (PBMCs), taken when the disease was refractory, from a patient treated with antithyroid drugs. DNA for the CDR3: TGCGCCAGCAGCTTGGAATGGACAGACATGAACACTGAAGCTTTCTTT. Amino acids: CASSLEWTDMNTEAFF.